The T cell receptor (beta chain) under discussion was sequenced for a study of OX40 agonist ivuxolimab in advanced cancers. Study background: Ivuxolimab is a fully human IgG2 antibody that activates OX40 (CD134). Whole-study findings and limits: Certain nonresponders likewise exhibited a low normalized T-cell clonal expansion.

Any history of autoimmune disease or systemic immunosuppression disqualified patients. The investigators sampled blood at baseline, at cycle 4 day 1, and at cycle 7 day 1. Turning to this clone: Its antigen is undetermined.

TCRdb keeps only in-frame clones here, not all; method: immunoSEQ multiplex PCR. The sample has 7,000 to 9,500 clones, roughly 86% seen once. V was trimmed by 1 base and J by 2 bases, leaving 13 bases between them. Germline V gene lookup returns CDR1 SGHTS and CDR2 YDEGEE. CDR3 size: 16 residues. This receptor was identified in an adult with an advanced solid tumor such as melanoma, head and neck, liver or kidney cancer. Sample: CD4+ or CD8+ T cells sorted from blood, taken in a trial of the OX40 agonist ivuxolimab. This chain joins TRBV5-8 and TRBJ1-5, with a possible D match to TRBD1 (5 bases). The CDR3 protein is CASSLRLLGGNQPQHF. As DNA, the CDR3 is TGTGCCAGCAGCTTGAGGCTACTGGGGGGCAATCAGCCCCAGCATTTT.